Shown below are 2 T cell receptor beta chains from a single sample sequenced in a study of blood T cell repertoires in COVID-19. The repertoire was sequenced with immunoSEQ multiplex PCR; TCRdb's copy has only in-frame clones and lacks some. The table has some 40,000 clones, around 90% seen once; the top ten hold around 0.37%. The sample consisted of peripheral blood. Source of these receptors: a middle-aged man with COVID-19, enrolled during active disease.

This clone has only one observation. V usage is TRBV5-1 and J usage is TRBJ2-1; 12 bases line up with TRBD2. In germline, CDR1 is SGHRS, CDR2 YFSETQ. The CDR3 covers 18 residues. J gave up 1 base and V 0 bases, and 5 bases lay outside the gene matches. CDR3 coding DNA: TGCGCCAGCAGCTTGGGGCTAGCGGGAGGGTGGTCCTACAATGAGCAGTTCTTC. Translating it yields CASSLGLAGGWSYNEQFF.

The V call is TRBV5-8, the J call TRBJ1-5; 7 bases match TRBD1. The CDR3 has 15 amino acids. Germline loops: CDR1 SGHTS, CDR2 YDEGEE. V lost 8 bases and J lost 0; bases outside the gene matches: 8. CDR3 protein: CASQGVGYSNQPQHF. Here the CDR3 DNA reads TGTGCCAGTCAGGGGGTGGGATATAGCAATCAGCCCCAGCATTTT.